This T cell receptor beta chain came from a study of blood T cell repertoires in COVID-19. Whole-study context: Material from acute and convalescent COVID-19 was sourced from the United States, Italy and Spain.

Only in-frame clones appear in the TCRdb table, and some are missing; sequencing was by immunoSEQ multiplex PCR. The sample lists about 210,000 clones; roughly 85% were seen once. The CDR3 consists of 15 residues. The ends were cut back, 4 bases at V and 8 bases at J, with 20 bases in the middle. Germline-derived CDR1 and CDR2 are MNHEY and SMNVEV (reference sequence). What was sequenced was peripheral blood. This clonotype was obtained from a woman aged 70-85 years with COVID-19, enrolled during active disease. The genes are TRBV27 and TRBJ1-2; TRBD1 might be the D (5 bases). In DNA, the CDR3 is TGTGCCAGCAGTTCCAACGCCGGACAAGCTACGGGCTACACCTTC. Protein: CASSSNAGQATGYTF.